Below are 32 T cell receptor beta chains sequenced from a single sample in a study of blood T cells in healthy people across ages. The use of a sample-barcoded 5' primer and a J-beta primer mix characterized a second PCR of roughly 7 to 11 cycles. One entry per CDR3 protein, called by TCRdb with MiXCR from the 5' RACE reads. The data hold 1.5 million to 2 million distinct CDR3 sequences, with roughly 28% observed a single time. The sequencing input was blood. The source of these receptors is a woman aged 30 to 39 in good health.

This clonotype was seen a handful of times. This chain uses TRBV30 with TRBJ1-2; weak D call: TRBD1 (5 bases). The CDR3 spans 14 residues. Germline V gene sequence: CDR1 GTSNPN, CDR2 SVGIG (reference sequence). The V and J ends lost 3 bases and 2 bases respectively, with 13 bases between them. This CDR3 is CAWRWGNGNYGYTF. The CDR3 nucleotides are TGTGCCTGGAGGTGGGGGAATGGGAACTATGGCTACACCTTC.

This clonotype has more than one count but fewer than ten. V and J are TRBV29-1 and TRBJ2-7; a possible D gene is TRBD1 (6 bases). Per germline, CDR1 SQVTM and CDR2 ANQGSEA. This CDR3 is 13 amino acids long. V shed 7 bases and J shed 5 bases, with 18 bases lying between them. CDR3 protein: CSALPHRAHEQYF. The CDR3 bases are TGCAGCGCCCTGCCGCACAGGGCCCACGAGCAGTACTTC.

J is TRBJ2-2 and V is TRBV28; TRBD1 matches 10 bases. The junction had 14 bases not matched to a gene; V was cut back by 6 bases and J by 7 bases. The germline gives CDR1 MDHEN, CDR2 SYDVKM. The CDR3 consists of 17 residues. Here the CDR3 reads CASRNMDRGGYFGELFF. The DNA for the CDR3 is TGTGCCAGCAGAAACATGGACAGGGGGGGATACTTCGGGGAGCTGTTTTTT.

This clonotype came up many times. This chain links TRBV4-2 with TRBJ1-1, with D possibly TRBD1 on 5 matching bases. Trimming cost V 6 bases and J 8 bases, with 7 bases left between them. The CDR3 consists of 10 residues. Germline V CDR1 and CDR2: LGHNA, YNFKEQ. The CDR3 reads CASRGGEAFF. In DNA form, the CDR3 reads TGTGCCAGCAGGGGGGGGGAAGCTTTCTTT.

This chain links TRBV6-1 with TRBJ2-1; the D gene could be TRBD1 or TRBD2 (6 bases each). Per the germline V gene, CDR1 is MNHNS and CDR2 is SASEGT. CDR3 size: 15 residues. The CDR3 nucleotides read TGTGGTACGAGGGGGGCACAGAGCTCCTACAATGAGCAGTTCTTC. Its protein product is CGTRGAQSSYNEQFF.

The V gene is TRBV28, the J gene TRBJ2-5; 7 bases fit TRBD1. Germline-derived CDR1 and CDR2 are MDHEN and SYDVKM. This CDR3 has 14 amino acids. V lost 6 bases and J lost 11; bases outside the gene matches: 15. CDR3 region: CASSRGQVEREQYF. Here the CDR3 DNA reads TGTGCCAGCAGCCGCGGACAGGTGGAGAGGGAGCAGTACTTC.

The chain is built from TRBV24-1 and TRBJ2-4; 7 nucleotides match TRBD2. The J call may be faulty, since TRBJ2-7 better matches the DNA end. CDR3 size: 14 residues. CDR1 is KGHDR, CDR2 SFDVKD, per germline. The chain's CDR3 is CASSIAGTSYEQYF. The CDR3 DNA reads TGTGCCAGTAGTATAGCGGGCACCTCCTACGAGCAGTACTTC.

This clonotype was counted many times. The chain recombines TRBV7-2 with TRBJ2-5, with a tentative D call TRBD2 (7 bases). From germline, CDR1 is SGHTA and CDR2 FQGNSA. V lost 1 base, J lost 4 bases, and 13 bases lay in between. The CDR3 consists of 15 residues. CDR3 DNA: TGTGCCAGCAGCTTAGTCGGGGGAGGGGGAGAGACCCAGTACTTC. Translating gives CASSLVGGGGETQYF.

A word on this clonotype: This may stem from a read error, because a much larger clone lies one nucleotide away. The V call is TRBV9, the J call TRBJ2-1, with D unresolved. CDR1 is SGDLS and CDR2 is YYNGEE in the germline V gene. This CDR3 has 13 residues. Trimming took off 3 bases at V and 6 bases at J, with 10 bases between the two ends. The CDR3 region is CASSAMYGNEQFF. The CDR3, as DNA: TGTGCCAGCAGCGCCATGTACGGCAATGAGCAGTTCTTC.

The chain recombines TRBV5-1 with TRBJ1-1, with unresolved D. The germline gives CDR1 SGHRS, CDR2 YFSETQ. This CDR3 has 16 residues. The V and J ends lost 0 bases and 0 bases respectively, with 12 bases between them. CDR3 sequence (DNA): TGCGCCAGCAGCTTGGATGGTCGGGGAATGAACACTGAAGCTTTCTTT. Translation: CASSLDGRGMNTEAFF.

On this clonotype itself: Possible read error: a much larger clone is one base away. V usage is TRBV15 and J usage is TRBJ2-1; 9 nucleotides agree with TRBD2. Germline CDR1 and CDR2: LNHNV and YYDKDF (reference sequence). J gave up 10 bases and V 3 bases, and 10 bases lay outside the gene matches. The CDR3 has 15 residues. The CDR3 here is CATSSDATSGYEQFF. The CDR3 DNA reads as TGTGCCACCAGCAGTGACGCGACTAGCGGCTACGAGCAGTTCTTC.

The rearrangement uses TRBV18 and TRBJ2-7, with 10 bases matching TRBD1. From germline, CDR1 is KGHSH and CDR2 LQKENI. CDR3 length equals 16 residues. V lost 2 bases and J lost 5; bases outside the gene matches: 9. CDR3 protein: CASSPSLSDRGNEQYF. CDR3 sequence (DNA): TGTGCCAGCTCACCATCCCTCTCGGACAGGGGGAACGAGCAGTACTTC.

As regards this clonotype: At one end the junction does not follow the germline gene, possibly because of a read error. The genes are TRBV4-3 and TRBJ1-1; 7 positions match TRBD1. The CDR3 totals 17 residues. CDR1 LGHNA and CDR2 YSLEER come from the germline V gene. In DNA, the CDR3 is TGCGCCGGCAGCCAAGAAGAAGGGATAGGACAGGACACTGAAGCTTTCTTT. As protein: CAGSQEEGIGQDTEAFF.

CDR3 in DNA: TGTGCCAGCAGAAACGACAGGGGTAGCAATCAGCCCCAGCATTTT. Translated: CASRNDRGSNQPQHF. The genes are TRBV2 and TRBJ1-5; 8 nucleotides line up with TRBD1. Trimming at V came to 6 bases and at J to 0 bases, leaving 4 bases not matched to a gene. The CDR3 is made up of 15 amino acids. The V gene's germline CDR1 is SNHLY and CDR2 FYNNEI.

The V call is TRBV27, the J call TRBJ1-4; D not certain. V dropped 0 bases and J dropped 5 bases, with 13 bases sitting between them. CDR1 is MNHEY, CDR2 SMNVEV, per germline (reference sequence). The CDR3 spans 16 residues. The CDR3 DNA reads as TGTGCCAGCAGTTTATCTTGGTCAGCGGACAATGAAAAACTGTTTTTT. Translated: CASSLSWSADNEKLFF.

This clonotype has more than one count but fewer than ten. The chain couples TRBV18 to TRBJ2-7; D may correspond to TRBD1 or TRBD2 (5 bases each). Germline CDR1 is KGHSH and CDR2 is LQKENI. Trimming removed 5 bases from V and 6 bases from J, with 17 bases in between. CDR3 size: 14 residues. CDR3 loop: CASSVGTRVGEQYF. CDR3 sequence (DNA): TGTGCCAGCTCAGTGGGGACCAGGGTCGGCGAGCAGTACTTC.

This clonotype has only a few counts. The rearrangement joins TRBV12-3 or TRBV12-4 to TRBJ2-7; TRBD2 might be the D (6 bases). The CDR3 extends over 14 amino acids. V shed 5 bases and J shed 3 bases, with 14 bases lying between them. The CDR3 spells CASSTGLRLYEQYF. The CDR3 DNA follows: TGTGCCAGCAGTACGGGACTGAGGCTCTACGAGCAGTACTTC.

Comment on this clonotype: A much larger clonotype is one base distant, so this may be a read error. The rearrangement uses TRBV14 and TRBJ2-7; perhaps TRBD2 as D (7 bases). CDR3 size: 15 residues. Germline V CDR1 and CDR2: SGHDN, FVKESK. The V and J ends lost 2 bases and 9 bases respectively, with 20 bases between them. CDR3 DNA: TGTGCCAGCAGCCAACGTACAGGGCTGACGGGGGGGCAGTACTTC. It codes for CASSQRTGLTGGQYF.

This clonotype was recorded only once. The chain couples TRBV27 to TRBJ2-1; tentatively, D is TRBD2 (6 bases). Per germline, CDR1 MNHEY and CDR2 SMNVEV (reference sequence). Trimming removed 5 bases at V and 4 bases at J, with 21 bases between. The CDR3 has 17 residues. CDR3 coding DNA: TGTGCCAGCAGTCCATCTCAACTAGCAGAGCCATACAATGAGCAGTTCTTC. This encodes CASSPSQLAEPYNEQFF.

CDR3 DNA: TGTGCCAGCAGCCGTGGACTAGGGGGATGGGGCCGAGAGCAGTTCTTC. Amino acids: CASSRGLGGWGREQFF. This chain joins TRBV3-1 and TRBJ2-1; possible D gene TRBD2, 7 bases. CDR3 size: 16 residues. V lost 4 bases to trimming and J lost 10 bases, with 23 bases between them. Per the germline V gene, CDR1 is LGHDT and CDR2 is YNNKEL (reference sequence).

This clonotype has just a few counts. The CDR3 nucleotides are TGTGCCAGCGGCCCGGGAGATACGCAGTATTTT. Translating it yields CASGPGDTQYF. The genes are TRBV11-2 and TRBJ2-3, with no clear D. Trimming pared 8 bases from V and 5 bases from J, leaving 8 bases between. Per the germline V gene, CDR1 is SGHAT and CDR2 is FQNNGV. The CDR3 runs to 11 residues.

This chain links TRBV7-8 with TRBJ1-4; D gene unclear. CDR1 and CDR2 from the germline V gene are SGHVS and FQNEAQ. The V and J ends lost 0 bases and 7 bases respectively, with 6 bases between them. There are 13 residues in the CDR3. The CDR3 is CASSLAGREKLFF. The CDR3 DNA follows: TGTGCCAGCAGCTTAGCAGGGCGTGAAAAACTGTTTTTT.

This clonotype has a count of ten or more. The chain recombines TRBV20-1 with TRBJ2-1; possible D gene TRBD1, 6 bases. Trimming removed 6 bases at V and 4 bases at J, with 16 bases between. The germline gives CDR1 DFQATT, CDR2 SNEGSKA (reference sequence). The CDR3 is 14 residues long. The CDR3 nucleotides read TGCAGTGCCGACCTTCGAGGGGGTTACAATGAGCAGTTCTTC. Translation gives CSADLRGGYNEQFF.

V gene TRBV12-3 or TRBV12-4 combines with J gene TRBJ2-7, with D possibly TRBD2 on 7 matching bases. Trimming shortened V by 7 bases and J by 3 bases, and 16 bases separated the two germline ends. The CDR3 extends over 14 amino acids. Here the CDR3 reads CASKTRGGGYEQYF. As DNA, the CDR3 is TGTGCCAGCAAGACTAGAGGGGGGGGCTACGAGCAGTACTTC.

This clonotype was observed a handful of times. A junction boundary mismatches the germline segment, possibly from a read error. The J gene is TRBJ2-1, the V gene TRBV7-2; 10 nucleotides match TRBD2. CDR1 is SGHTA, CDR2 FQGNSA, per germline. CDR3 size: 16 residues. CDR3 residues: CASSLLLAGDYSEQFF. The CDR3 DNA follows: TGTGCCAGCAGCTTACTCCTAGCGGGGGATTACAGTGAGCAGTTCTTC.

V and J are TRBV7-2 and TRBJ1-2; D gene unclear. The germline gives CDR1 SGHTA, CDR2 FQGNSA. V lost 5 bases and J lost 4, with 17 bases in between. The CDR3 sequence is 15 residues long. CDR3 loop: CASSQVLAWGYGYTF. CDR3 coding DNA: TGTGCCAGCAGCCAAGTTTTGGCCTGGGGCTATGGCTACACCTTC.

This clonotype was found a few times. The chain joins TRBV7-9 to TRBJ1-2; TRBD1 aligns across 9 bases. The length of the CDR3 is 15 residues. From germline, CDR1 is SEHNR and CDR2 FQNEAQ (reference sequence). Trimming at V came to 5 bases and at J to 5 bases, leaving 9 bases not matched to a gene. The CDR3 sequence is CASSRWTGVDYGYTF. The CDR3 region has the DNA TGTGCCAGCAGCCGCTGGACAGGGGTGGATTATGGCTACACCTTC.

The chain uses TRBV29-1 and TRBJ2-7; the D gene could be TRBD1 or TRBD2 (6 bases each). Germline CDR1 and CDR2: SQVTM and ANQGSEA. This CDR3 is 14 amino acids long. V dropped 7 bases and J dropped 0 bases, with 16 bases sitting between them. CDR3 DNA: TGCAGCGGAGGTGGGGGGCCAACCTCCTACGAGCAGTACTTC. This codes for CSGGGGPTSYEQYF.

This clonotype was seen more than once but under ten times. The chain employs TRBV6-1 and TRBJ2-5; possibly TRBD2 for D (6 bases). CDR3 size: 14 residues. Germline V CDR1 and CDR2: MNHNS, SASEGT. V was trimmed by 5 bases and J by 5 bases, leaving 15 bases between them. The CDR3 DNA follows: TGTGCCAGCAGTCCGGCGGGGTCCAGGGAGACCCAGTACTTC. It is translated as CASSPAGSRETQYF.

This clonotype was observed a handful of times. The CDR3 here is CASGDRVESPLHF. In DNA, the CDR3 is TGTGCCAGCGGGGACAGGGTAGAATCACCCCTCCACTTT. V usage is TRBV2 and J usage is TRBJ1-6; 9 positions agree with TRBD1. The CDR3 runs to 13 residues. Looked up from germline, CDR1 is SNHLY and CDR2 is FYNNEI. V lost 8 bases to trimming and J lost 10 bases; unmatched junction nucleotides: 6.

This clonotype was counted a few times. CDR3 residues: CASSPSAKQGASYEQYF. Written as DNA, the CDR3 is TGTGCCAGCAGTCCTTCCGCAAAACAGGGGGCGTCCTACGAGCAGTACTTC. The genes are TRBV3-1 and TRBJ2-7; 9 bases line up with TRBD1. Trimming at V came to 6 bases and at J to 1 base, leaving 13 bases not matched to a gene. This CDR3 spans 17 amino acids. CDR1 and CDR2 from the germline V gene are LGHDT and YNNKEL (reference sequence).

This chain links TRBV7-6 with TRBJ2-5, with D possibly TRBD2 on 5 matching bases. CDR1 is SGHVS, CDR2 FNYEAQ, per germline. Between the trimmed V and J ends, which lost 1 base and 7 bases, there was a span of 7 bases. The CDR3 is made up of 12 amino acids. CDR3 DNA: TGTGCCAGCAGCTTAGATGGGAGGACCCAGTACTTC. This codes for CASSLDGRTQYF.